This is a list of T cell receptor beta chains from one sample in a study of OX40 agonist ivuxolimab in advanced cancers. TCRdb's copy holds only in-frame clones and misses some; the assay was immunoSEQ multiplex PCR. The sample lists about 31,000 clones, 90% to 95% seen once, with more than 20% in the top ten. The material was CD4+ or CD8+ T cells sorted from blood, obtained in a trial of the OX40 agonist ivuxolimab. These receptors were obtained from an adult with an advanced solid tumor such as melanoma, head and neck, liver or kidney cancer. Each CDR3 is given with its conserved first and last residue. The D gene is left open where the match is weak. Clone sizes are given selectively: once, few, many, or a class where the clone is expanded.

j_call: TRBJ2-3; clone_size: -; cdr3_length: 18; d_call: TRBD2; v_call: TRBV27; cdr3_aa: CASSPSSGSTPNTDTQYF; cdr3_nt: TGTGCCAGCAGTCCATCTAGCGGGTCCACCCCGAACACAGATACGCAGTATTTT
j_call: TRBJ1-1; clone_size: -; cdr3_length: 14; d_call: -; v_call: TRBV7-6; cdr3_aa: CASSLPTGATEAFF; cdr3_nt: TGTGCCAGCAGCTTACCGACAGGAGCCACTGAAGCTTTCTTT
j_call: TRBJ2-1; clone_size: -; cdr3_length: 13; d_call: -; v_call: TRBV27; cdr3_aa: CASSLRGLGEQFF; cdr3_nt: TGTGCCAGCAGTTTGCGGGGGCTAGGCGAGCAGTTCTTC
j_call: TRBJ1-2; clone_size: -; cdr3_length: 14; d_call: -; v_call: TRBV27; cdr3_aa: CASRTDGSNYGYTF; cdr3_nt: TGTGCCAGCAGGACGGACGGCTCTAACTATGGCTACACCTTC
j_call: TRBJ2-7; clone_size: -; cdr3_length: 16; d_call: TRBD2; v_call: TRBV28; cdr3_aa: CASSPHSGRDTGEQYF; cdr3_nt: TGTGCCAGCAGTCCTCACTCCGGGAGGGATACAGGCGAGCAGTACTTC
j_call: TRBJ1-2; clone_size: -; cdr3_length: 12; d_call: -; v_call: TRBV2; cdr3_aa: CASMGGAEGYTF; cdr3_nt: TGTGCCAGCATGGGGGGGGCAGAGGGCTACACCTTC
j_call: TRBJ1-4; clone_size: -; cdr3_length: 12; d_call: -; v_call: TRBV7-9; cdr3_aa: CASSRGVEKLFF; cdr3_nt: TGTGCCAGCAGCCGTGGGGTTGAAAAACTGTTTTTT
j_call: TRBJ2-7; clone_size: -; cdr3_length: 15; d_call: -; v_call: TRBV4-3; cdr3_aa: CASSQDGTGFYEQYF; cdr3_nt: TGCGCCAGCAGCCAAGATGGGACTGGATTTTACGAGCAGTACTTC
j_call: TRBJ2-3; clone_size: -; cdr3_length: 14; d_call: -; v_call: TRBV19; cdr3_aa: CASTLAVFGGTQYF; cdr3_nt: TGTGCCAGTACACTAGCAGTATTCGGTGGTACGCAGTATTTT
j_call: TRBJ2-1; clone_size: -; cdr3_length: 16; d_call: TRBD1; v_call: TRBV5-1; cdr3_aa: CASSPSGTGEYNEQFF; cdr3_nt: TGCGCCAGCAGCCCGTCGGGGACAGGGGAATACAATGAGCAGTTCTTC
j_call: TRBJ2-1; clone_size: -; cdr3_length: 11; d_call: -; v_call: TRBV20-1; cdr3_aa: CSARDSRGQFF; cdr3_nt: TGCAGTGCTAGAGATAGCAGGGGGCAGTTCTTC
j_call: TRBJ1-5; clone_size: once; cdr3_length: 14; d_call: TRBD1; v_call: TRBV19; cdr3_aa: CASSIRRGGQPQHF; cdr3_nt: TGTGCCAGTAGTATAAGGAGAGGGGGCCAGCCCCAGCATTTT